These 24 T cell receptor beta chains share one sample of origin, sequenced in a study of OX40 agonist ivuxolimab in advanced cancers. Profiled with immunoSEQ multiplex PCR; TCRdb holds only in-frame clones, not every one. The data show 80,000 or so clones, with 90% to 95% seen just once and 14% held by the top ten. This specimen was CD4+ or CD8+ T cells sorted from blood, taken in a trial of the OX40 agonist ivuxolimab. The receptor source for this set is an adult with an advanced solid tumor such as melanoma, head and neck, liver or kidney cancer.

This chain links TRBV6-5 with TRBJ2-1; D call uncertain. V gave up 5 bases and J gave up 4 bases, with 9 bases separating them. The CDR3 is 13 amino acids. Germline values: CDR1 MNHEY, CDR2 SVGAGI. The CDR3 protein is CASSPGPYNEQFF. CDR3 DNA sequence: TGTGCCAGCAGTCCCGGGCCGTACAATGAGCAGTTCTTC.

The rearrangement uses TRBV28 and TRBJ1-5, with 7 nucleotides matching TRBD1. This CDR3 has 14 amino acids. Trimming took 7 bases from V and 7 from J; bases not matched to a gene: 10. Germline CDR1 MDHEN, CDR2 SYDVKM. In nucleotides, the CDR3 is TGTGCCAGCATTCCAGACAGGGCCGGGCAGCCCCAGCATTTT. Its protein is CASIPDRAGQPQHF.

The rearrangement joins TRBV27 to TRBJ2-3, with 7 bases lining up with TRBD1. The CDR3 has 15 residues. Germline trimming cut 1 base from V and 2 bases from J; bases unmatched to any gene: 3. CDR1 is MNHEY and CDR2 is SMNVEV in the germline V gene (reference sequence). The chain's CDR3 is CASSLLQGYTDTQYF. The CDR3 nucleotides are TGTGCCAGCAGTTTATTACAGGGGTACACAGATACGCAGTATTTT.

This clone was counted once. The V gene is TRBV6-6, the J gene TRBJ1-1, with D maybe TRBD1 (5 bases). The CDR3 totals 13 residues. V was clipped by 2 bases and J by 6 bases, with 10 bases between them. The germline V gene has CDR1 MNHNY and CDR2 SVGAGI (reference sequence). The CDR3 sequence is CASSYPGTPEAFF. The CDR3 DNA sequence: TGTGCCAGCAGTTACCCCGGGACCCCTGAAGCTTTCTTT.

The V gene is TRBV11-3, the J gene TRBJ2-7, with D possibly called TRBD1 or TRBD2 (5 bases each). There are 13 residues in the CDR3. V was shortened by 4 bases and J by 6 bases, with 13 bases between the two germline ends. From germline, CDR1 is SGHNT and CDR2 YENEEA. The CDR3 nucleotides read TGTGCCAGCAGCTCCGGGACCGCTGGCGAGCAGTACTTC. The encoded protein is CASSSGTAGEQYF.

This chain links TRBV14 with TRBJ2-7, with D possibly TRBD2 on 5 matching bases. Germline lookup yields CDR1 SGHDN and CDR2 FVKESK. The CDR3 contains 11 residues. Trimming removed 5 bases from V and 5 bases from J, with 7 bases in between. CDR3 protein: CASSGLNEQYF. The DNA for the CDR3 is TGTGCCAGCAGCGGACTGAACGAGCAGTACTTC.

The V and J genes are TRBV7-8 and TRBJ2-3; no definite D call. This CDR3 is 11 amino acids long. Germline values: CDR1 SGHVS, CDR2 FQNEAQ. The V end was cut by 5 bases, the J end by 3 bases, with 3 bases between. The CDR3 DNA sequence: TGTGCCAGCAGCGCGACAGATACGCAGTATTTT. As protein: CASSATDTQYF. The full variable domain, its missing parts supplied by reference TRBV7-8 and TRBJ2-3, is GAGVSQSPRYKVAKRGQDVALRCDPISGHVSLFWYQQALGQGPEFLTYFQNEAQLDKSGLPSDRFFAERPEGSVSTLKIQRTQQEDSAVYLCASSATDTQYFGPGTRLTVL.

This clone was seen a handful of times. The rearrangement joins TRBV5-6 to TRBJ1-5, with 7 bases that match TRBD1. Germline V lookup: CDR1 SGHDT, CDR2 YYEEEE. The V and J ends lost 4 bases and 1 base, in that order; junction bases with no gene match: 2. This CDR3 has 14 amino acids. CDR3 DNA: TGTGCCAGCAGCCTGACAGGGAGCAATCAGCCCCAGCATTTT. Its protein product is CASSLTGSNQPQHF.

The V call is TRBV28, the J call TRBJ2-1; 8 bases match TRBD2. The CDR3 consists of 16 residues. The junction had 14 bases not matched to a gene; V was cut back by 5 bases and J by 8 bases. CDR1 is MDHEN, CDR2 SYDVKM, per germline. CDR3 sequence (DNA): TGTGCCAGCAGTGGACCAGCGGGAGAGAAAAGGGATGAGCAGTTCTTC. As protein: CASSGPAGEKRDEQFF.

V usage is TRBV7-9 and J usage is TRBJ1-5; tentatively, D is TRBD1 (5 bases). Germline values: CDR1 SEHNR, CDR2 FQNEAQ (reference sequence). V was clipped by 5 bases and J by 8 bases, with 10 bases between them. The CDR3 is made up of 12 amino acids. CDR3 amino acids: CASSPGGKPQHF. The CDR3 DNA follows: TGTGCCAGCAGCCCCGGGGGGAAGCCCCAGCATTTT.

The CDR3 region has the DNA TGTGCCAGCAGCGTAGACGCAGCGTACAATGAGCAGTTCTTC. Translating gives CASSVDAAYNEQFF. The gene calls are TRBV9 and TRBJ2-1; D gene uncertain. The CDR3 sequence is 14 residues long. CDR1 is SGDLS and CDR2 is YYNGEE in the germline V gene. Between the trimmed V and J ends, which lost 0 bases and 4 bases, there was a span of 8 bases.

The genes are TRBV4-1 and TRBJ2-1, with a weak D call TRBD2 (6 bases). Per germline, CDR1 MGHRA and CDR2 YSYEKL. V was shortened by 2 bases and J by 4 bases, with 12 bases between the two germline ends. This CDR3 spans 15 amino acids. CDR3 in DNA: TGCGCCAGCAGCCAAATAGCGGTATCGTACAATGAGCAGTTCTTC. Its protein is CASSQIAVSYNEQFF.

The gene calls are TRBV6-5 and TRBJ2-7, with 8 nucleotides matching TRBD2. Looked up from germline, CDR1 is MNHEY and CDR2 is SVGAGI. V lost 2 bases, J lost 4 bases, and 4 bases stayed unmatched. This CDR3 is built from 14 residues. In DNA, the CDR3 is TGTGCCAGCAGTTACGCGGGACTAGGATACGAGCAGTACTTC. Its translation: CASSYAGLGYEQYF.

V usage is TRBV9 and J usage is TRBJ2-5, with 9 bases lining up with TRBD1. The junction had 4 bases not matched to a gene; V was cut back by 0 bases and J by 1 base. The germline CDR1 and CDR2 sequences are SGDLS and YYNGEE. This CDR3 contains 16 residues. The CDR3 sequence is CASSVGGQGFQETQYF. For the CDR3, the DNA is TGTGCCAGCAGCGTAGGGGGACAGGGATTCCAAGAGACCCAGTACTTC.

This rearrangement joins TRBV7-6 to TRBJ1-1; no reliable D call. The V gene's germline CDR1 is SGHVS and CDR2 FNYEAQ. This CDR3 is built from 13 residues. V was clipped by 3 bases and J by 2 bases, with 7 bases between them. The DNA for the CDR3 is TGTGCCAGCAGCTTCAACGGAAACACTGAAGCTTTCTTT. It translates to CASSFNGNTEAFF.

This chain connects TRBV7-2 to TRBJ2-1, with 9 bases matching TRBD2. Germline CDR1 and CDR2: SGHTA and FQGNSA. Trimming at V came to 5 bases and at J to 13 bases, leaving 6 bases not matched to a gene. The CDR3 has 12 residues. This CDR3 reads CASSLSGGDQFF. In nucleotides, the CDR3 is TGTGCCAGCAGCCTTAGCGGGGGAGATCAGTTCTTC.

The CDR3 is CASSDRTSGRPYEQYF. The CDR3 nucleotides read TGTGCCAGCAGCGACCGGACTAGCGGGAGACCCTACGAGCAGTACTTC. This chain links TRBV7-2 with TRBJ2-7; 13 bases align to TRBD2. Per germline, CDR1 SGHTA and CDR2 FQGNSA. Losses at the gene ends were 5 bases for V and 2 bases for J; bases not matched to a gene: 6. The CDR3 loop spans 16 amino acids.

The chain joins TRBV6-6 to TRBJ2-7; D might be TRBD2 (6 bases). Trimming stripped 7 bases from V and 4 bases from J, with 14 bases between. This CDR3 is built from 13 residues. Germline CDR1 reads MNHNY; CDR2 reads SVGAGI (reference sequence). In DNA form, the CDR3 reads TGTGCCAGCACCAGACTAGGGGTTTACGAGCAGTACTTC. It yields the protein CASTRLGVYEQYF.

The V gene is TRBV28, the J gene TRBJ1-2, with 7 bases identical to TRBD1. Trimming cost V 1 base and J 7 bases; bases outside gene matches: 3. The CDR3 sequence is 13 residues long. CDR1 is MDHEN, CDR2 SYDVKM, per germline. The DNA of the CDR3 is TGTGCCAGCAGTTTATATAGGGGGCGTGGCTACACCTTC. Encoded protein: CASSLYRGRGYTF.

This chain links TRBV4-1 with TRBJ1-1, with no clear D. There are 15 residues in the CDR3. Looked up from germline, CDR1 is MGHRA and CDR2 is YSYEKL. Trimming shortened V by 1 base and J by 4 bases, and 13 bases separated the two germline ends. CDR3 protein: CASSQGVNTITEAFF. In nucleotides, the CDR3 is TGCGCCAGCAGCCAAGGTGTCAACACGATCACTGAAGCTTTCTTT.

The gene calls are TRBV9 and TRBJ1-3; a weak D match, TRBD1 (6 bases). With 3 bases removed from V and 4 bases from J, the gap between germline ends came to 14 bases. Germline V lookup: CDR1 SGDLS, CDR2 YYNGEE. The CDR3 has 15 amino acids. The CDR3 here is CASSGQASFGNTIYF. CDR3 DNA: TGTGCCAGCAGCGGACAGGCAAGCTTCGGAAACACCATATATTTT.

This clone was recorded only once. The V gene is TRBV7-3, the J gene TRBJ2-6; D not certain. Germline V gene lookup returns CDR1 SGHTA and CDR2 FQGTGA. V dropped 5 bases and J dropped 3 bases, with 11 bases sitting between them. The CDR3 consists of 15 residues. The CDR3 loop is CASSQTDLGANVLTF. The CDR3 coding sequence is TGTGCCAGCAGCCAGACCGACCTTGGGGCCAACGTCCTGACTTTC.

CDR3 bases: TGTGCCAGCAGCTCGGACACCGGACGAAACTATGGCTACACCTTC. It specifies CASSSDTGRNYGYTF. The V and J genes are TRBV13 and TRBJ1-2; possibly TRBD1 for D (5 bases). CDR1 and CDR2 from the germline V gene are PRHDT and FYEKMQ (reference sequence). This CDR3 contains 15 residues. Trimming took off 4 bases at V and 2 bases at J, with 14 bases between the two ends.

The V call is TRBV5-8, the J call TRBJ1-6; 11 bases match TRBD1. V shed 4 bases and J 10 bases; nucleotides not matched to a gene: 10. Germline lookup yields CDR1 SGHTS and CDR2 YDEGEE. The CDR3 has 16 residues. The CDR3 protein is CASSPGTGGIGSPLHF. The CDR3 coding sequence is TGTGCCAGCAGCCCAGGGACAGGGGGTATCGGGTCACCCCTCCACTTT. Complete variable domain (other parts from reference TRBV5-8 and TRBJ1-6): EAGVTQSPTHLIKTRGQQATLRCSPISGHTSVYWYQQALGLGLQFLLWYDEGEERNRGNFPPRFSGRQFPNYSSELNVNALELEDSALYLCASSPGTGGIGSPLHFGNGTRLTVT.